Presented here are 29 T cell receptor beta chains from one specimen sequenced in a study of CD8 T cells in Susac syndrome. An input of roughly 0.5 to 1 ug of RNA was subjected to reverse transcription using random hexamers. MiXCR, run by TCRdb on the immunoSEQ multiplex PCR reads, gives a single entry per CDR3 protein. The table shows roughly 250,000 distinct CDR3 sequences, with about 96% occurring only once. The sample consisted of CD4+ T cells from PBMCs. The receptors come from a human donor with Susac syndrome.

The V and J genes are TRBV5-1 and TRBJ2-4, with 8 positions matching TRBD2. V shed 0 bases and J 3 bases; nucleotides not matched to a gene: 8. The CDR3 runs to 17 residues. The V gene's germline CDR1 is SGHRS and CDR2 YFSETQ. As DNA, the CDR3 is TGCGCCAGCAGCTTGGTACCGGGAGGGCCTGACAAAAACATTCAGTACTTC. Translation: CASSLVPGGPDKNIQYF.

This chain uses TRBV29-1 with TRBJ2-7; possibly TRBD2 for D (6 bases). The CDR3 sequence is 13 residues long. The ends were cut back, 4 bases at V and 4 bases at J, with 14 bases in the middle. CDR1 is SQVTM, CDR2 ANQGSEA, per germline. In nucleotides, the CDR3 is TGCAGCGTTGCAACGGGGGATCGGTACGAGCAGTACTTC. The encoded protein is CSVATGDRYEQYF.

The rearrangement links TRBV7-8 to TRBJ2-6; no clear D gene. Germline-derived CDR1 and CDR2 are SGHVS and FQNEAQ. CDR3 length equals 14 residues. V lost 6 bases, J lost 1 base, and 7 bases lay in between. The CDR3 loop reads CASSSDSGANVLTF. CDR3 in DNA: TGTGCCAGCAGTTCCGATTCTGGGGCCAACGTCCTGACTTTC.

This clonotype was counted a single time. The chain is built from TRBV29-1 and TRBJ1-5; TRBD1 might be the D (5 bases). V was clipped by 4 bases and J by 7 bases, with 14 bases between them. The CDR3 has 13 amino acids. Per germline, CDR1 SQVTM and CDR2 ANQGSEA. CDR3: CSVASRRDQPQHF. In nucleotides, the CDR3 is TGCAGCGTTGCCTCCCGGAGGGACCAGCCCCAGCATTTT.

This chain connects TRBV4-2 to TRBJ2-7, with a tentative D call TRBD2 (5 bases). The CDR3 sequence is 13 residues long. Per the germline V gene, CDR1 is LGHNA and CDR2 is YNFKEQ. V lost 2 bases, J lost 3 bases, and 8 bases lay in between. CDR3 residues: CASSQNRDYEQYF. The DNA for the CDR3 is TGTGCCAGCAGCCAAAACCGGGACTACGAGCAGTACTTC.

This chain joins TRBV7-2 and TRBJ2-7, with 9 bases matching TRBD1. The germline V gene encodes CDR1 SGHTA and CDR2 FQGNSA. The junction had 7 bases not matched to a gene; V was cut back by 1 base and J by 6 bases. CDR3 length equals 15 residues. The chain's CDR3 is CASSLVGTGSSEQYF. DNA of the CDR3: TGTGCCAGCAGCTTAGTCGGGACAGGGTCAAGCGAGCAGTACTTC.

The J gene is TRBJ2-5, the V gene TRBV20-1; TRBD1 is a possible D gene (5 bases). The V and J ends lost 2 bases and 5 bases respectively, with 15 bases between them. Germline V CDR1 and CDR2: DFQATT, SNEGSKA (reference sequence). The CDR3 loop spans 14 amino acids. CDR3 region: CSARPLGAVETQYF. CDR3 DNA sequence: TGCAGTGCTAGACCCCTAGGGGCGGTGGAGACCCAGTACTTC.

The chain combines TRBV12-3 or TRBV12-4 with TRBJ1-2; 7 bases fit TRBD1. V trimming: 6 bases; J trimming: 4 bases; junction bases outside the gene matches: 8. The CDR3 runs 14 residues. The CDR3 spells CASSVQGTIYGYTF. Written as DNA, the CDR3 is TGTGCCAGCAGCGTACAGGGGACTATCTATGGCTACACCTTC.

This sequence joins TRBV25-1 and TRBJ2-4; tentatively, D is TRBD2 (5 bases). V lost 4 bases to trimming and J lost 3 bases, with 10 bases between them. CDR3 length equals 14 residues. Per germline, CDR1 MGHDK and CDR2 SYGVNS. The CDR3 spells CASSVRDNKNIQYF. The CDR3 bases are TGTGCCAGCAGTGTTCGGGATAACAAAAACATTCAGTACTTC. Supplemented by reference TRBV25-1 and TRBJ2-4, the full variable domain reads EADIYQTPRYLVIGTGKKITLECSQTMGHDKMYWYQQDPGMELHLIHYSYGVNSTEKGDLSSESTVSRIRTEHFPLTLESARPSHTSQYLCASSVRDNKNIQYFGAGTRLSVL.

The rearrangement joins TRBV20-1 to TRBJ2-1, with no clear D. V was shortened by 3 bases and J by 4 bases, with 10 bases between the two germline ends. Germline CDR1 and CDR2: DFQATT and SNEGSKA (reference sequence). The CDR3 consists of 13 residues. DNA of the CDR3: TGCAGTGCTAGTAGCCCTAAATACAATGAGCAGTTCTTC. Protein product: CSASSPKYNEQFF.

J is TRBJ2-7 and V is TRBV7-9, with no clear D. This CDR3 has 13 residues. Trimming left V 4 bases short and J 7 bases short, with 14 bases between. Germline V lookup: CDR1 SEHNR, CDR2 FQNEAQ (reference sequence). CDR3 amino acids: CASSYSPGREQYF. The DNA of the CDR3 is TGTGCCAGCAGCTACAGTCCCGGGCGGGAGCAGTACTTC.

The V call is TRBV28, the J call TRBJ2-7; TRBD1 matches 7 bases. Unmatched junction bases numbered 11, after V lost 8 bases and J lost 4 bases. Germline CDR1 MDHEN, CDR2 SYDVKM. The CDR3 spans 14 residues. The CDR3 DNA follows: TGTGCCAGCGGACAGGCCAGGGGCTATTACGAGCAGTACTTC. Encoded protein: CASGQARGYYEQYF.

The genes are TRBV18 and TRBJ2-3, with D maybe TRBD2 (5 bases). CDR1 and CDR2 from the germline V gene are KGHSH and LQKENI. Trimming stripped 3 bases from V and 6 bases from J, with 19 bases between. The CDR3 length is 16 residues. In DNA form, the CDR3 reads TGTGCCAGCTCACCGGACTCGGAAATGGGCCTTGATACGCAGTATTTT. This sequence encodes CASSPDSEMGLDTQYF.

The genes are TRBV11-3 and TRBJ2-6; 11 positions match TRBD1. After removal of 3 bases from V and 0 bases from J, the junction contained 10 bases not matched to a gene. The CDR3 is 20 amino acids. Germline V gene sequence: CDR1 SGHNT, CDR2 YENEEA. CDR3: CASSFTPSGTGGSGANVLTF. In nucleotides, the CDR3 is TGTGCCAGCAGCTTTACACCCTCCGGGACAGGGGGCTCTGGGGCCAACGTCCTGACTTTC.

This clonotype occurred once. The chain combines TRBV5-4 with TRBJ2-2; the match to TRBD2 covers 8 bases. The germline gives CDR1 SGHNT, CDR2 YYREEE (reference sequence). The CDR3 length is 16 residues. V was pared by 4 bases and J by 4 bases, with 9 bases of the junction left unmatched. The CDR3 bases are TGTGCCAGCAGCCCAAGACTAGCGATGGGCACCGGGGAGCTGTTTTTT. Its protein is CASSPRLAMGTGELFF. Full variable domain (missing parts from reference TRBV5-4 and TRBJ2-2): ETGVTQSPTHLIKTRGQQVTLRCSSQSGHNTVSWYQQALGQGPQFIFQYYREEENGRGNFPPRFSGLQFPNYSSELNVNALELDDSALYLCASSPRLAMGTGELFFGEGSRLTVL.

V is TRBV12-3 or TRBV12-4 and J is TRBJ2-7, with 14 bases that match TRBD2. Trimming cost V 7 bases and J 2 bases; bases outside gene matches: 7. CDR3 length: 16 residues. The CDR3 DNA reads as TGTGCCAGCACCCCGGGGACTAGCGGGAGCGCCTACGAGCAGTACTTC. Translation: CASTPGTSGSAYEQYF.

This CDR3 reads CSVDIAQGGFGNTIYF. In DNA form, the CDR3 reads TGCAGCGTTGACATCGCCCAGGGAGGGTTCGGAAACACCATATATTTT. The V call is TRBV29-1, the J call TRBJ1-3; TRBD1 might be the D (5 bases). CDR1 SQVTM and CDR2 ANQGSEA come from the germline V gene. V was shortened by 3 bases and J by 4 bases, with 19 bases between the two germline ends. The CDR3 is made up of 16 amino acids.

The chain has TRBV20-1 and TRBJ1-2; 11 bases agree with TRBD1. The V segment lost 2 bases and the J segment 6 bases; nucleotides outside the gene matches: 2. Germline V gene data show CDR1 as DFQATT and CDR2 as SNEGSKA (reference sequence). CDR3 length equals 13 residues. The CDR3 spells CSARSGQGDGYTF. In DNA, the CDR3 is TGCAGTGCTAGATCGGGACAGGGGGATGGCTACACCTTC.

In this sample, this clonotype turned up once. The rearrangement joins TRBV4-1 to TRBJ2-1; no clear D gene. Germline CDR1 is MGHRA and CDR2 is YSYEKL. The CDR3 totals 17 residues. The ends were cut back, 0 bases at V and 3 bases at J, with 15 bases in the middle. This CDR3 is CASSQDIGSVIYNEQFF. Here the CDR3 DNA reads TGCGCCAGCAGCCAAGATATCGGATCGGTTATCTACAATGAGCAGTTCTTC.

V and J are TRBV24-1 and TRBJ2-1; 10 bases map to TRBD1. V dropped 8 bases and J dropped 4; count of bases not matched to a gene: 4. The CDR3 consists of 14 residues. Germline V gene lookup returns CDR1 KGHDR and CDR2 SFDVKD. CDR3 loop: CATKGQGIYNEQFF. CDR3 coding DNA: TGTGCCACCAAGGGACAGGGGATATACAATGAGCAGTTCTTC.

The rearrangement uses TRBV9 and TRBJ2-7; D perhaps matches TRBD1 (5 bases). The CDR3 has 15 residues. Germline assignment: CDR1 SGDLS and CDR2 YYNGEE. V was trimmed by 0 bases and J by 1 base, leaving 11 bases between them. The CDR3 DNA reads TGTGCCAGCAGCGTAGCTGAGAGGACATCCTACGAGCAGTACTTC. This gives the protein CASSVAERTSYEQYF.

The rearrangement uses TRBV29-1 and TRBJ2-3; D is uncertain. Trimming stripped 8 bases from V and 5 bases from J, with 11 bases between. The length of the CDR3 is 11 residues. CDR1 is SQVTM, CDR2 ANQGSEA, per germline. DNA of the CDR3: TGCAGCTCTAGACTGGGAGATACGCAGTATTTT. Its translation is CSSRLGDTQYF.

The chain uses TRBV20-1 and TRBJ2-5, with D perhaps TRBD2 (6 bases). The CDR3 sequence is 13 residues long. In germline, CDR1 is DFQATT, CDR2 SNEGSKA (reference sequence). V dropped 6 bases and J dropped 3 bases, with 14 bases sitting between them. The CDR3 DNA follows: TGCAGTGCCAGCAAGACTAGAAAAGAGACCCAGTACTTC. Its translation is CSASKTRKETQYF.

The V and J genes are TRBV27 and TRBJ1-5; no clear D gene. V lost 6 bases, J lost 6 bases, and 18 bases lay in between. Germline assignment: CDR1 MNHEY and CDR2 SMNVEV (reference sequence). CDR3 length equals 15 residues. The CDR3, as DNA: TGTGCCAGCAGCGGCCGGGTAGGTACGGGTCAGCCCCAGCATTTT. It specifies CASSGRVGTGQPQHF.

This clonotype was counted between two and nine times. Its ends do not fully match the called genes, so a read error is possible. The chain is built from TRBV4-1 and TRBJ1-2; TRBD1 agrees at 7 bases. CDR3 length: 12 amino acids. CDR1 is MGHRA and CDR2 is YSYEKL in the germline V gene. The CDR3 sequence is CASSRDSYGYTF. The CDR3 DNA is TGTGCCAGCAGTCGGGACAGCTATGGCTACACCTTC.

The chain is built from TRBV20-1 and TRBJ1-4; tentative D call: TRBD1 (5 bases). Trimming cost V 6 bases and J 8 bases, with 16 bases left between them. Germline values: CDR1 DFQATT, CDR2 SNEGSKA (reference sequence). This CDR3 has 13 amino acids. The CDR3 sequence: CSAEQRQKEKLFF. As DNA, the CDR3 is TGCAGTGCAGAACAGCGACAGAAGGAAAAACTGTTTTTT.

The J gene is TRBJ2-2, the V gene TRBV23-1; the match to TRBD2 covers 8 bases. TRBV23-1 counts as an open reading frame of uncertain function. The CDR3 length is 16 residues. J gave up 0 bases and V 3 bases, and 3 bases lay outside the gene matches. The CDR3 reads CASSHGGGTNTGELFF. The CDR3, as DNA: TGCGCCAGCAGTCACGGGGGGGGAACGAACACCGGGGAGCTGTTTTTT.

DNA for the CDR3: TGCAGTGCGTCGCAGCCCCGGACCCAGTACTTC. It yields the protein CSASQPRTQYF. The chain carries TRBV20-1 and TRBJ2-5; no firm D call. Trimming pared 6 bases from V and 7 bases from J, leaving 12 bases between. Germline V lookup: CDR1 DFQATT, CDR2 SNEGSKA (reference sequence). The CDR3 length is 11 residues.

The chain uses TRBV29-1 and TRBJ1-1; unclear D gene. The V gene lost 6 bases and the J gene lost 1 base, with 15 bases spanning the gap. The CDR3 consists of 14 residues. Germline assignment: CDR1 SQVTM and CDR2 ANQGSEA. CDR3 in DNA: TGCAGCGTCCTTAAAAGCCGGGGGAACACTGAAGCTTTCTTT. It is translated as CSVLKSRGNTEAFF.